Each of the 9 T cell receptor beta chains below was sequenced from the same sample in a study of siplizumab effects on memory and regulatory T cells. Method: immunoSEQ multiplex PCR; TCRdb's copy keeps in-frame clones and lacks some. In the table there are about 120,000 clones, over 85% of which are singletons. Sequencing used non-Treg CD4+ T cells sorted from blood. The receptors come from a human donor in good health.

The chain carries TRBV4-1 and TRBJ1-2; no clear D gene. Germline CDR1 and CDR2: MGHRA and YSYEKL. Trimming pared 0 bases from V and 0 bases from J, leaving 8 bases between. The CDR3 totals 15 residues. The CDR3 DNA reads as TGCGCCAGCAGCCAAGAGTCGCAGACTAACTATGGCTACACCTTC. As protein: CASSQESQTNYGYTF.

The chain has TRBV30 and TRBJ2-5, with D uncertain. Trimming shortened V by 0 bases and J by 3 bases, and 11 bases separated the two germline ends. From germline, CDR1 is GTSNPN and CDR2 SVGIG (reference sequence). This CDR3 region has 14 residues. The CDR3 protein is CAWSVRSGKETQYF. DNA for the CDR3: TGTGCCTGGAGTGTACGGTCCGGCAAAGAGACCCAGTACTTC.

The chain recombines TRBV1 with TRBJ2-5; the D call TRBD2 from the table was never checked on the DNA. TRBV1 corresponds to a pseudogene. The CDR3 contains 18 residues. CDR3 residues: CTSSQRTSGGQYQETQYF. The DNA for the CDR3 is TGCACCAGCAGCCAACGAACTAGCGGGGGCCAGTACCAAGAGACCCAGTACTTC.

The count of this clone is one. The chain couples TRBV5-1 to TRBJ1-1, with 11 positions matching TRBD1. Losses at the gene ends were 4 bases for V and 1 base for J; bases not matched to a gene: 6. The CDR3 is 16 residues long. Germline assignment: CDR1 SGHRS and CDR2 YFSETQ. CDR3 protein: CASSRGQGGSNTEAFF. The CDR3 DNA sequence: TGCGCCAGCAGCAGGGGACAGGGGGGATCGAACACTGAAGCTTTCTTT.

The gene calls are TRBV5-6 and TRBJ2-5; TRBD2 matches 7 bases. The CDR3 sequence is 14 residues long. J was trimmed by 2 bases and V by 3 bases; bases with no gene match: 4. Germline V lookup: CDR1 SGHDT, CDR2 YYEEEE. The CDR3 DNA reads as TGTGCCAGCAGCTCACCGGGACTACAAGAGACCCAGTACTTC. Translation: CASSSPGLQETQYF.

The chain employs TRBV6-4 and TRBJ1-6; D is unresolved. The CDR3 is 13 residues long. Trimming pared 3 bases from V and 10 bases from J, leaving 10 bases between. The germline CDR1 and CDR2 sequences are MRHNA and SNTAGT. The CDR3 loop reads CASSEEGRSPLHF. The CDR3 DNA reads TGTGCCAGCAGTGAGGAGGGTAGGTCACCCCTCCACTTT.

V usage is TRBV4-3 and J usage is TRBJ1-4; 8 bases line up with TRBD1. The trim removed 0 bases at V and 7 bases at J, leaving 10 bases unmatched. Germline V gene lookup returns CDR1 LGHNA and CDR2 YSLEER. The CDR3 spans 17 residues. Here the CDR3 DNA reads TGCGCCAGCAGCCAAGATTTGCCAGGGGGCGCCGTTGAAAAACTGTTTTTT. Its protein product is CASSQDLPGGAVEKLFF.

The rearrangement uses TRBV6-1 and TRBJ2-2; D might be TRBD1 (6 bases). Trimming took 3 bases from V and 1 from J, leaving 9 bases between them. Germline V gene data show CDR1 as MNHNS and CDR2 as SASEGT. The CDR3 has 15 residues. CDR3 residues: CASSDGTMNTGELFF. CDR3 coding DNA: TGTGCCAGCAGTGACGGGACAATGAACACCGGGGAGCTGTTTTTT.

The CDR3: CASSDTGSPLEGYTF. CDR3 sequence (DNA): TGTGCCAGCAGTGATACAGGTTCCCCCCTTGAGGGCTACACCTTC. This rearrangement joins TRBV11-1 to TRBJ1-2; TRBD1 is a possible D gene (5 bases). Germline CDR1 and CDR2: SGHAT and FQDESV (reference sequence). The V end lost 6 bases, the J end lost 8 bases, and 22 bases lay between the germline ends. CDR3 size: 15 residues. The entire variable domain, with the rest obtained from reference TRBV11-1 and TRBJ1-2, is as follows: EAEVAQSPRYKITEKSQAVAFWCDPISGHATLYWYRQILGQGPELLVQFQDESVVDDSQLPKDRFSAERLKGVDSTLKIQPAELGDSAMYLCASSDTGSPLEGYTFGSGTRLTVV.